This T cell receptor (beta chain) is drawn from a study of cytomegalovirus exposure and HLA in healthy donors. Study-level points and caveats: The CMV antigen specificity of a few CMV-associated chains was confirmed through in vitro analysis. Whilst most TCR sequences proved rare, a subset of public TCRs occurred across many donors. According to a subsequent analysis, TCR clusters identified in the first cohort showed a tendency to co-occur across the 120 or so validation repertoires. A list of 150 or so TCR beta chains associated with cytomegalovirus was given.

As regards this clone: The antigen is undetermined. At one end, the junction sequence differs from germline, possibly due to a read error.

Only in-frame clones appear in the TCRdb table, and some are missing; sequencing was by immunoSEQ multiplex PCR. The sample has about 160,000 clones, less than 90% seen once. The germline gives CDR1 MNHNS, CDR2 SASEGT. There are 13 residues in the CDR3. V usage is TRBV6-1 and J usage is TRBJ1-1; possibly TRBD1 for D (6 bases). The clonotype comes from a woman between 18 and 30 years old in good health and CMV-seronegative. The sample was PBMCs. The CDR3 loop reads CASSEAWDTEAFF. The CDR3 DNA reads TGTGCCAGCAGTGAAGCGTGGGACACGGAAGCTTTCTTT.